The subject of this entry is one T cell receptor beta chain. The target antigen is unknown. The CDR3 has 15 amino acids. Per the germline V gene, CDR1 is MDHEN and CDR2 is SYDVKM. The V segment lost 3 bases and the J segment 5 bases; nucleotides outside the gene matches: 6. The sample originates from a study of cytomegalovirus exposure and HLA in healthy donors. PCR was performed using 60 Vbeta and 13 Jbeta primers. TCRdb's copy holds only in-frame clones and misses some; the assay was immunoSEQ multiplex PCR. The table shows fewer than 200,000 clones, with 79% occurring only once. General observations from the study: Compared with the approximately 700-donor mean, an Asian-associated ancestry cluster reportedly had fewer N-insertions, according to a later analysis.

Sequencing was done on a sample of PBMCs. The source of this sequence is a middle-aged man in good health and CMV-seronegative. The chain uses TRBV28 and TRBJ1-1; TRBD1 aligns across 10 bases. The CDR3 loop is CASSFGTGEETEAFF. The CDR3 nucleotides are TGTGCCAGCAGTTTCGGGACAGGGGAGGAGACTGAAGCTTTCTTT. Full variable domain (rest looked up from reference TRBV28 and TRBJ1-1): DVKVTQSSRYLVKRTGEKVFLECVQDMDHENMFWYRQDPGLGLRLIYFSYDVKMKEKGDIPEGYSVSREKKERFSLILESASTNQTSMYLCASSFGTGEETEAFFGQGTRLTVV.